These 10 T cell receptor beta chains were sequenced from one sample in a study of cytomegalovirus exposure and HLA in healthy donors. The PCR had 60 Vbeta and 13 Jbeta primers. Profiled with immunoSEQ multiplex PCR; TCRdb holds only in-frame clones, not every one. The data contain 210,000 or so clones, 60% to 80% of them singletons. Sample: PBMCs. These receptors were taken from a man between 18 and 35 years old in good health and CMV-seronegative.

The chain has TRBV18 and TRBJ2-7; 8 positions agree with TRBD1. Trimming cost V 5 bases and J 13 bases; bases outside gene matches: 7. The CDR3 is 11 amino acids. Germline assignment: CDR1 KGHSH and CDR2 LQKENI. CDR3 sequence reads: CASSSATGVYF. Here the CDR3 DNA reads TGTGCCAGCTCATCAGCGACAGGGGTCTACTTC.

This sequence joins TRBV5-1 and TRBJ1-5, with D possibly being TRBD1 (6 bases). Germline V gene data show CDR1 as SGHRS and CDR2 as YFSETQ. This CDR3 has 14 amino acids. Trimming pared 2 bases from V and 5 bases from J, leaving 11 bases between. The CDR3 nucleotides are TGCGCCAGCAGCTTAACAGGGTGGGATCAGCCCCAGCATTTT. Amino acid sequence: CASSLTGWDQPQHF.

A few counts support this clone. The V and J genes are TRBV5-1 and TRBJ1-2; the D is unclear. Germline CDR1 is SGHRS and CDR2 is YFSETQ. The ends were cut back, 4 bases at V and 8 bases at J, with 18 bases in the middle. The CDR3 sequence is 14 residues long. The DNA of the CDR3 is TGCGCCAGCAGCCCCAACCCCAACTCTAGAGGCTACACCTTC. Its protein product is CASSPNPNSRGYTF. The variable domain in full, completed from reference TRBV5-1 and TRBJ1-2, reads KAGVTQTPRYLIKTRGQQVTLSCSPISGHRSVSWYQQTPGQGLQFLFEYFSETQRNKGNFPGRFSGRQFSNSRSEMNVSTLELGDSALYLCASSPNPNSRGYTFGSGTRLTVV.

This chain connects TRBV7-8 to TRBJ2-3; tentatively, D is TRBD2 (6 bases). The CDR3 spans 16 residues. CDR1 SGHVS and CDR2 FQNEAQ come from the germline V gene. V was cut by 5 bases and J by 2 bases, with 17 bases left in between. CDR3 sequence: CASSPFRAGNTDTQYF. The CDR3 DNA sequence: TGTGCCAGCAGCCCGTTTCGGGCGGGAAACACAGATACGCAGTATTTT.

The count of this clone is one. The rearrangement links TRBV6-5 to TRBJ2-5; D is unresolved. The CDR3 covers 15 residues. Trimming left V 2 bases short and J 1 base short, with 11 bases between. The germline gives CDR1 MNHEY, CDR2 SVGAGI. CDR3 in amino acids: CASSYAPGFQETQYF. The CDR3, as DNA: TGTGCCAGCAGTTACGCTCCAGGTTTCCAAGAGACCCAGTACTTC.

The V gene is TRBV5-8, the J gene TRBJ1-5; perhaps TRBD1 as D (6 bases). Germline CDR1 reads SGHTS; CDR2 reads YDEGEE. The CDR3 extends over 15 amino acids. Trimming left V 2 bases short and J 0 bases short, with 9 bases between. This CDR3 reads CASSFGQISNQPQHF. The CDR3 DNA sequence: TGTGCCAGCAGCTTCGGACAGATTAGCAATCAGCCCCAGCATTTT.

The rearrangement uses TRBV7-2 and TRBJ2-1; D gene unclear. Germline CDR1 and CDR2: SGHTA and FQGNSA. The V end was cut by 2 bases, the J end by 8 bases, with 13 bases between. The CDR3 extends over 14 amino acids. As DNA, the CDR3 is TGTGCCAGCAGCTTATCTCGAGATGTCGATGAGCAGTTCTTC. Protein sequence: CASSLSRDVDEQFF.

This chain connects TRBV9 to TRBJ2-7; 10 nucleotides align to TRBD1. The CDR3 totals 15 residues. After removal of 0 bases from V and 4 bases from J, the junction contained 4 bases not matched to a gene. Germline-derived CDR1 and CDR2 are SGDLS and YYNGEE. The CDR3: CASSVAPGQGYEQYF. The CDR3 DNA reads TGTGCCAGCAGCGTAGCTCCGGGACAGGGGTACGAGCAGTACTTC. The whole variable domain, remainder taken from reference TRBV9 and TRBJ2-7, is DSGVTQTPKHLITATGQRVTLRCSPRSGDLSVYWYQQSLDQGLQFLIQYYNGEERAKGNILERFSAQQFPDLHSELNLSSLELGDSALYFCASSVAPGQGYEQYFGPGTRLTVT.

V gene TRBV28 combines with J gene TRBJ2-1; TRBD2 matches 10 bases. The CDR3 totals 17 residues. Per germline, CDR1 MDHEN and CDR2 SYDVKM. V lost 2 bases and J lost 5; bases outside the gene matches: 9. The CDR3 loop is CASSLVPGTSDHNEQFF. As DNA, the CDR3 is TGTGCCAGCAGTTTAGTTCCCGGGACTAGCGACCACAATGAGCAGTTCTTC.

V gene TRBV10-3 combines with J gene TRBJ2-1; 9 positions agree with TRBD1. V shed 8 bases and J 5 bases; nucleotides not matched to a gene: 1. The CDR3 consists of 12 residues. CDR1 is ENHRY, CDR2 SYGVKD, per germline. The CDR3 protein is CAIGDRDNEQFF. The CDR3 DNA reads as TGTGCCATCGGGGACAGGGACAATGAGCAGTTCTTC.